This T cell receptor beta chain was sequenced during a study of radiation and T cells in renal cell carcinoma. Measured with immunoSEQ multiplex PCR; TCRdb has only the in-frame clones, and not every one. The table includes 60,000 to 80,000 clones, roughly 82% detected once. The V and J ends lost 4 bases and 5 bases, in that order; junction bases with no gene match: 7. Per germline, CDR1 SGHNT and CDR2 YYREEE (reference sequence). The CDR3 spans 14 residues. Time point indicated: blood 2 weeks post-SBRT. Treatment described: 15 Gy SBRT to primary tumor, nephrectomy 4 weeks later. The receptor was derived from a man between 60 and 70 years old with renal cell carcinoma. This specimen was blood, taken from a patient whose treatment included radiotherapy and nephrectomy. The chain uses TRBV5-4 and TRBJ1-1, with 8 positions matching TRBD1. The CDR3 here is CASSPDRARTEAFF. The CDR3 DNA reads TGTGCCAGCAGCCCGGACAGGGCTAGAACTGAAGCTTTCTTT.